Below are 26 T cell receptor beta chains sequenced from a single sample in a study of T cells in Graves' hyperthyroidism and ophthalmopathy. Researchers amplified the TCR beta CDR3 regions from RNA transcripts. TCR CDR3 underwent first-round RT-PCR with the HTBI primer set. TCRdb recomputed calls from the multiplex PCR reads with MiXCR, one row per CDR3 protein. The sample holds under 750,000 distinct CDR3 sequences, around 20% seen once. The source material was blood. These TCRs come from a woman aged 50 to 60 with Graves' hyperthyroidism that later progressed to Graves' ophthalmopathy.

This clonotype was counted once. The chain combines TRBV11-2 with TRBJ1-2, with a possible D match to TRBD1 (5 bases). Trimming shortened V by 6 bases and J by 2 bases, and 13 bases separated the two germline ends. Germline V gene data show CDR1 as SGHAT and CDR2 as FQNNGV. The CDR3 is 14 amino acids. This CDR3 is CASRLTGANYGYTF. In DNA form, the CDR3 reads TGTGCCAGCAGACTTACAGGTGCCAACTATGGCTACACCTTC.

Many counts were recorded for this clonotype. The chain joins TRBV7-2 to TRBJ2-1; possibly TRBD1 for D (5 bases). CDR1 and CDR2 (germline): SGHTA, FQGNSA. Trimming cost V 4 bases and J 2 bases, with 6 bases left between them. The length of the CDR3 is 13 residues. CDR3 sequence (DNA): TGTGCCAGCAGCTCGGACACCTACAATGAGCAGTTCTTC. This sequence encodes CASSSDTYNEQFF.

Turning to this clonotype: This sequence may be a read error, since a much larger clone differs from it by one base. CDR3 amino acids: CASTHALFPCQGGYTF. The DNA for the CDR3 is TGTGCCAGCACCCACGCCCTATTTCCGTGCCAAGGTGGCTACACCTTC. This chain connects TRBV7-9 to TRBJ1-2; no definite D call. Germline V gene lookup returns CDR1 SEHNR and CDR2 FQNEAQ (reference sequence). V was shortened by 7 bases and J by 7 bases, with 25 bases between the two germline ends. The CDR3 contains 16 residues.

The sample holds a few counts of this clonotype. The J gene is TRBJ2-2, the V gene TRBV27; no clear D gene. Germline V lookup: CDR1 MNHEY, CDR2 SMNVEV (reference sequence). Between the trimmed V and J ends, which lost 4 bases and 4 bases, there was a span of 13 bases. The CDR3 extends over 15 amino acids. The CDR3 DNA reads TGTGCCAGCAGTTATTCGGTGTCGGGCACCGGGGAGCTGTTTTTT. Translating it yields CASSYSVSGTGELFF.

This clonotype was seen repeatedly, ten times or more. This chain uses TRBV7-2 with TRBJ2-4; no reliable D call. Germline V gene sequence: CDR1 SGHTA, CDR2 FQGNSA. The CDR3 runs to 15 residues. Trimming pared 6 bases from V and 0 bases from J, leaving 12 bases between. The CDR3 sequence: CASSFDTLAKNIQYF. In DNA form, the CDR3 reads TGTGCCAGCAGTTTCGACACACTAGCCAAAAACATTCAGTACTTC.

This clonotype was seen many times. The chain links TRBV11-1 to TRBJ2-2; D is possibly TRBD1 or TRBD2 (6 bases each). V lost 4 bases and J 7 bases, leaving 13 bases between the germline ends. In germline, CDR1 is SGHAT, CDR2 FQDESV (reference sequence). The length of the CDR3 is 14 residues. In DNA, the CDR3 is TGTGCCAGCAGCTCTACAGGGAGGCGCGGGGAGCTGTTTTTT. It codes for CASSSTGRRGELFF. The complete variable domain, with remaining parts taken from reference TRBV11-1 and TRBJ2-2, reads EAEVAQSPRYKITEKSQAVAFWCDPISGHATLYWYRQILGQGPELLVQFQDESVVDDSQLPKDRFSAERLKGVDSTLKIQPAELGDSAMYLCASSSTGRRGELFFGEGSRLTVL.

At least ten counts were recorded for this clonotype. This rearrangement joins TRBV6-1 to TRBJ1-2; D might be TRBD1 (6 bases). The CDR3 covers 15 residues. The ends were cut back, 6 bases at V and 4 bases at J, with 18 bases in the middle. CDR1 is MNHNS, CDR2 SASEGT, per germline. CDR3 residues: CASRSQGLGSYGYTF. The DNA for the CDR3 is TGTGCCAGCAGGTCACAGGGCCTCGGGTCCTATGGCTACACCTTC.

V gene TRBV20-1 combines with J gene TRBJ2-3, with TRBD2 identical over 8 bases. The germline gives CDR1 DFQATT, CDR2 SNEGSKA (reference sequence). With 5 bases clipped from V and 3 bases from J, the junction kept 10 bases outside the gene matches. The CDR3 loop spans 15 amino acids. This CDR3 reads CSAPGGDYRTDTQYF. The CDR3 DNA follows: TGCAGTGCTCCCGGGGGGGATTATCGGACAGATACGCAGTATTTT.

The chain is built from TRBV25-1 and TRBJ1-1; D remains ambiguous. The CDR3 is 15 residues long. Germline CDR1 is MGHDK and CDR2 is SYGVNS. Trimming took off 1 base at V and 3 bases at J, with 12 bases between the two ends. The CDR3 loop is CASSESGRDHTEAFF. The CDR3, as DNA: TGTGCCAGCAGTGAATCGGGCAGAGATCACACTGAAGCTTTCTTT.

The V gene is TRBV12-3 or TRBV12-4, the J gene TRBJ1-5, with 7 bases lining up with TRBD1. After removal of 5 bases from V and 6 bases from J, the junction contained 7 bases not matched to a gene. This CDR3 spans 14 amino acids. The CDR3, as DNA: TGTGCCAGCAGTCTGACAGGGCGAATTCAGCCCCAGCATTTT. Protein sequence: CASSLTGRIQPQHF.

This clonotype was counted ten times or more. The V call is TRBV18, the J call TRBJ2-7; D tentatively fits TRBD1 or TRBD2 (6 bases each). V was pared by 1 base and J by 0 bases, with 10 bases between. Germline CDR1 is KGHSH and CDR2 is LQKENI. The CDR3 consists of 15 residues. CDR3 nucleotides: TGTGCCAGCTCACCACTCGGGGGCCTCTCCTACGAGCAGTACTTC. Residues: CASSPLGGLSYEQYF.

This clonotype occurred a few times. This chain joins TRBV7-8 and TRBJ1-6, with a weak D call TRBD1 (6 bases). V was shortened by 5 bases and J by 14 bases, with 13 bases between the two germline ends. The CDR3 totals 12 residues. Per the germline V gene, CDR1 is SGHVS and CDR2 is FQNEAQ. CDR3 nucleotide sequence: TGTGCCAGCAGCGCAGGGGAGTCCGCCCTCCACTTT. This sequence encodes CASSAGESALHF.

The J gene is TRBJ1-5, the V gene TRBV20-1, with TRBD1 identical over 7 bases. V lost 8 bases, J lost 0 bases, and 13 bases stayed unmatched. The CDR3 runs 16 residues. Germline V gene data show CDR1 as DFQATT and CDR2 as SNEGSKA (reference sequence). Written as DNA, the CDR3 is TGCAGTATCAGGGACAGAAAATCTTATAGCAATCAGCCCCAGCATTTT. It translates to CSIRDRKSYSNQPQHF.

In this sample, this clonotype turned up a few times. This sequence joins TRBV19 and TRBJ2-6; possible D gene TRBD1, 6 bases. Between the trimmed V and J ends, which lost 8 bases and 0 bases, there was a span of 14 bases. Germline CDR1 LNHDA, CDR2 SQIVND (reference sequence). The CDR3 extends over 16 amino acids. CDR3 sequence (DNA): TGTGCCAGTGGGGGACATCTCCCCTCTGGGGCCAACGTCCTGACTTTC. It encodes CASGGHLPSGANVLTF.

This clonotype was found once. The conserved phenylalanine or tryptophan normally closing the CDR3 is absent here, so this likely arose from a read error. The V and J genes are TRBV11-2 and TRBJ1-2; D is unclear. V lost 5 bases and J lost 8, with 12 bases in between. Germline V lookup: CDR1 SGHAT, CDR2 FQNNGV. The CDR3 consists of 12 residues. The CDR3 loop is CASSEALQGYTL. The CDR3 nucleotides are TGTGCCAGCAGCGAAGCCCTACAGGGCTACACCTTA.

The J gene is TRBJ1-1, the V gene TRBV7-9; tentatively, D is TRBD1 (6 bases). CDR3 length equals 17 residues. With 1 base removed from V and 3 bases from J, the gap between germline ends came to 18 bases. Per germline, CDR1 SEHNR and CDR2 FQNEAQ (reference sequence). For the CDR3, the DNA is TGTGCCAGCAGCTTAGTGGGCGGACAGTTTAGAGACACTGAAGCTTTCTTT. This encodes CASSLVGGQFRDTEAFF.

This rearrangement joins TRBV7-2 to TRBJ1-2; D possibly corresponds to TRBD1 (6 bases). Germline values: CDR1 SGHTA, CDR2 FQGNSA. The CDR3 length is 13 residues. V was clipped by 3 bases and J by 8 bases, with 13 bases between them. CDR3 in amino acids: CASSLATGGGYTF. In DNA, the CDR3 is TGTGCCAGCAGCTTGGCGACAGGAGGCGGCTACACCTTC.

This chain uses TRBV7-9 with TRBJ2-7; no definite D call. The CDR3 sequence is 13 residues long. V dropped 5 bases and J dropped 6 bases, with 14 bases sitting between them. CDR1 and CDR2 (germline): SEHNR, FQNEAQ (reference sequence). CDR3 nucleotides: TGTGCCAGCAGCCGGCCGACCGCGCTCGAGCAGTACTTC. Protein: CASSRPTALEQYF.

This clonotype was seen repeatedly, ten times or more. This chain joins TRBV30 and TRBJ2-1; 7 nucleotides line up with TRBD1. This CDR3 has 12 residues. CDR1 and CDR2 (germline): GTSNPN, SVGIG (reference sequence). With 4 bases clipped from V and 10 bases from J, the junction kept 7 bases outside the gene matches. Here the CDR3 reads CAWNSPTGEQFF. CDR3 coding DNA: TGTGCCTGGAATAGCCCGACAGGGGAGCAGTTCTTC.

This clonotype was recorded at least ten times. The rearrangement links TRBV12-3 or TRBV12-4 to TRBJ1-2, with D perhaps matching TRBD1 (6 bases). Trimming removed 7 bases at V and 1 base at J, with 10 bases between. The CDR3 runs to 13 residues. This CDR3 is CASTVDSNYGYTF. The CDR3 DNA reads TGTGCCAGCACCGTGGACAGTAACTATGGCTACACCTTC.

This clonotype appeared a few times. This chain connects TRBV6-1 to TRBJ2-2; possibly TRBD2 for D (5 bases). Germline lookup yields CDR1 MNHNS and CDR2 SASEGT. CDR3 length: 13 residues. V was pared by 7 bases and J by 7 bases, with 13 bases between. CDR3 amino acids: CASIHGGGGELFF. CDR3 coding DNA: TGTGCCAGCATACACGGAGGAGGCGGGGAGCTGTTTTTT.

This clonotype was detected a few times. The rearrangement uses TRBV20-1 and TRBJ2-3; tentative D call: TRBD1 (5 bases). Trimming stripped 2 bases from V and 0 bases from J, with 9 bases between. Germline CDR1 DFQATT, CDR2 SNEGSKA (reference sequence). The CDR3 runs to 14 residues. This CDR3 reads CSARPGASTDTQYF. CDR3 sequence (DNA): TGCAGTGCTAGACCTGGGGCTAGCACAGATACGCAGTATTTT.

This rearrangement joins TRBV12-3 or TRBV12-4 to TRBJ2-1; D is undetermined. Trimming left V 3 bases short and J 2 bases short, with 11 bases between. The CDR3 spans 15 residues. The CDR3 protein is CASSFRRKAYNEQFF. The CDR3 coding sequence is TGTGCCAGCAGTTTTCGGAGAAAAGCCTACAATGAGCAGTTCTTC.

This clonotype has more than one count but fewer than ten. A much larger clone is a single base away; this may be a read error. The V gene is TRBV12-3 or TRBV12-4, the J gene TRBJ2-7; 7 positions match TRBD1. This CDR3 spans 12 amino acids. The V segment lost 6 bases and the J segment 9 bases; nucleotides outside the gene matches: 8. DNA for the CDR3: TGTGCCAGCAGCCAGGGGGTCAACGGGCAGTACTTC. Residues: CASSQGVNGQYF.

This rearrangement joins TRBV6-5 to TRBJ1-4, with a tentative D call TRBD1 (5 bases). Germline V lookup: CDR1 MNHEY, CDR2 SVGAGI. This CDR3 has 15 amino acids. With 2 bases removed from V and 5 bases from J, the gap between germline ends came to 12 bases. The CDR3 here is CASSYGRAGNEKLFF. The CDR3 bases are TGTGCCAGCAGTTACGGCAGGGCGGGAAATGAAAAACTGTTTTTT.

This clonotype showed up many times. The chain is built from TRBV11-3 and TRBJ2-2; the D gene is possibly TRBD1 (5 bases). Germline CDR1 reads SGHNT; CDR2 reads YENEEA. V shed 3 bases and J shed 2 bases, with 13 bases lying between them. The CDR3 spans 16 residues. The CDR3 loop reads CASSLEPGLNTGELFF. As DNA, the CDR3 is TGTGCCAGCAGCTTGGAGCCAGGGCTAAACACCGGGGAGCTGTTTTTT.